Described below is a single T cell receptor (beta chain) sequence and its context. Its antigen remains unknown. The junction departs from the called germline gene at one end, perhaps through a read error. Sequenced by immunoSEQ multiplex PCR; TCRdb stores in-frame clones only, minus some. The sample includes some 120,000 clones, about 91% of them seen just once. This CDR3 is built from 14 residues. Germline V gene data show CDR1 as SEHNR and CDR2 as FQNEAQ (reference sequence). This sample was included in a study of cytomegalovirus exposure and HLA in healthy donors. Turning to the study itself: A later analysis reported the same platform for the roughly 110 validation repertoires and the approximately 670 first-cohort repertoires. Findings of the study overall: Subsequent analysis revealed that first-cohort TCR clusters tended to co-occur in the 120 or so validation repertoires.

The donors were members of the roughly 130-subject validation cohort (separate from the roughly 670-subject first cohort). The material sequenced was PBMCs. The chain is built from TRBV7-9 and TRBJ2-5, with a weak D call TRBD2 (6 bases). This clonotype was sampled from a woman aged 18 to 35 in good health and CMV-seronegative. CDR3 sequence reads: CASSLASTQETQYF. The CDR3 nucleotides read TGTGCCAGCAGCCTAGCGTCTACGCAAGAGACCCAGTACTTC.